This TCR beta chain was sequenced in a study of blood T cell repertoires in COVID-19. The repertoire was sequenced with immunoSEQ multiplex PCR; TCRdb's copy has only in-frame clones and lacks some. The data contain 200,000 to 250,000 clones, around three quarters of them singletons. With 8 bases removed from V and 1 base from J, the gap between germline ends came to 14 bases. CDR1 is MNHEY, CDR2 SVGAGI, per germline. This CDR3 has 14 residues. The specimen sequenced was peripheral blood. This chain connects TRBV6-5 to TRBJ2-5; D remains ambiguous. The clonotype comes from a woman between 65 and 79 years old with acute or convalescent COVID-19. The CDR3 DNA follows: TGTGCCAGCTCGTACGACAAGACCCAAGAGACCCAGTACTTC. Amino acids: CASSYDKTQETQYF.